What follows are 24 T cell receptor beta chains derived from one specimen sequenced in a study. TCRdb ran MiXCR on the 5' RACE reads and lists one entry per CDR3 protein. The sample lists under 65,000 distinct CDR3 sequences; 25% to 30% were seen once. Sequenced material: tumor-infiltrating memory CD4+ T cells sorted from the breast tumor. The subset here: memory CD4+ T cells, CD4+CD45RO+CD25-. These receptors came from a female donor with breast cancer.

This clonotype is judged medium-sized. This chain uses TRBV4-3 with TRBJ2-5; D remains ambiguous. V dropped 0 bases and J dropped 5 bases, with 10 bases sitting between them. Germline assignment: CDR1 LGHNA and CDR2 YSLEER. The CDR3 sequence is 14 residues long. This chain's CDR3 is CASSQDLGFETQYF. Here the CDR3 DNA reads TGCGCCAGCAGCCAAGATCTGGGGTTTGAGACCCAGTACTTC.

The sample holds a few counts of this clonotype. The V call is TRBV12-3 or TRBV12-4, the J call TRBJ2-7; the D gene is possibly TRBD2 (6 bases). The CDR3 totals 13 residues. With 6 bases removed from V and 2 bases from J, the gap between germline ends came to 11 bases. For the CDR3, the DNA is TGTGCCAGCAGGGGGGGTGAGACCTACGAGCAGTACTTC. Amino acids: CASRGGETYEQYF.

Comments on this clonotype: As the CDR3 is not closed by the conserved phenylalanine or tryptophan, this likely results from a read error. This chain links TRBV7-8 with TRBJ2-1; tentative D call: TRBD1 (6 bases). V was trimmed by 1 base and J by 9 bases, leaving 7 bases between them. The CDR3 extends over 12 amino acids. Germline V CDR1 and CDR2: SGHVS, FQNEAQ. CDR3 loop: CASSLEGGEQFL. Here the CDR3 DNA reads TGTGCCAGCAGCTTAGAAGGGGGTGAGCAGTTCCTC.

The genes are TRBV5-1 and TRBJ1-6, with TRBD1 matching 9 bases. The CDR3 loop spans 14 amino acids. J was trimmed by 15 bases and V by 4 bases; bases with no gene match: 11. Germline V gene sequence: CDR1 SGHRS, CDR2 YFSETQ. The CDR3 sequence is CASSADGTGRVLHF. CDR3 nucleotides: TGCGCCAGCAGCGCCGACGGGACAGGGAGAGTCCTCCACTTT.

This clonotype was counted only a few times. The CDR3 reads CASSLASLRNQPQHF. Written as DNA, the CDR3 is TGTGCCAGCAGTTTAGCATCGCTCCGCAATCAGCCCCAGCATTTT. The chain employs TRBV12-3 or TRBV12-4 and TRBJ1-5; unclear D gene. The CDR3 loop spans 15 amino acids. Trimming removed 0 bases at V and 2 bases at J, with 8 bases between.

V gene TRBV7-9 combines with J gene TRBJ1-2; 7 positions agree with TRBD1. The germline gives CDR1 SEHNR, CDR2 FQNEAQ (reference sequence). The CDR3 has 13 amino acids. V trimming: 5 bases; J trimming: 8 bases; junction bases outside the gene matches: 8. CDR3 sequence reads: CASSDLRGLGYTF. The CDR3 DNA reads as TGTGCCAGCAGCGATCTAAGGGGGCTAGGCTACACCTTC.

This clonotype appeared many times. V and J are TRBV7-2 and TRBJ2-3, with D unclear. With 6 bases removed from V and 5 bases from J, the gap between germline ends came to 9 bases. The germline gives CDR1 SGHTA, CDR2 FQGNSA. The CDR3 has 12 residues. CDR3 loop: CASSPPGDTQYF. The CDR3 DNA reads as TGTGCCAGCAGTCCGCCGGGAGATACGCAGTATTTT.

This clonotype was counted a few times. The V and J genes are TRBV28 and TRBJ1-6; 8 bases map to TRBD1. V trimming: 6 bases; J trimming: 2 bases; junction bases outside the gene matches: 6. Germline lookup yields CDR1 MDHEN and CDR2 SYDVKM. The CDR3 is made up of 16 amino acids. CDR3 residues: CASSPRTGTYNSPLHF. The CDR3 bases are TGTGCCAGCAGCCCTCGGACAGGGACCTATAATTCACCCCTCCACTTT.

To note about this clonotype: A read error is possible here, since a much larger clone lies one base away. This chain links TRBV29-1 with TRBJ2-3; D not resolved. Trimming took 4 bases from V and 2 from J, leaving 7 bases between them. The CDR3 consists of 12 residues. In germline, CDR1 is SQVTM, CDR2 ANQGSEA. CDR3 in DNA: TGCAGCGTTGGCCCGAACACAGATACGCAGTATTTT. It specifies CSVGPNTDTQYF.

This clonotype was recorded many times. The V call is TRBV5-1, the J call TRBJ1-2, with TRBD1 identical over 10 bases. Germline-derived CDR1 and CDR2 are SGHRS and YFSETQ. The CDR3 runs to 15 residues. V dropped 7 bases and J dropped 8; count of bases not matched to a gene: 14. CDR3 in DNA: TGCGCCAGCTGCCCCGGGACAGGGGCTTCAGAAGGCTACACCTTC. Encoded protein: CASCPGTGASEGYTF.

This clonotype was found a few times. The chain couples TRBV7-3 to TRBJ1-6; 7 nucleotides match TRBD1. The germline V gene has CDR1 SGHTA and CDR2 FQGTGA. CDR3 length: 14 amino acids. The V gene end was trimmed by 5 bases and the J gene end by 7 bases; junction bases not matched to a gene: 5. In DNA, the CDR3 is TGTGCCAGCAGCCGGGGACAGATGAATTCACCCCTCCACTTT. Translated, it gives CASSRGQMNSPLHF.

V is TRBV6-6 and J is TRBJ2-2, with 8 bases that match TRBD2. V dropped 2 bases and J dropped 2; count of bases not matched to a gene: 4. Germline CDR1 and CDR2: MNHNY and SVGAGI (reference sequence). The CDR3 covers 16 residues. CDR3: CASSYQREKNTGELFF. CDR3 nucleotides: TGTGCCAGCAGTTACCAGCGGGAGAAAAACACCGGGGAGCTGTTTTTT.

In this sample, this clonotype turned up a few times. V and J are TRBV6-6 and TRBJ2-7; 7 bases are a match to TRBD1. Germline V gene data show CDR1 as MNHNY and CDR2 as SVGAGI (reference sequence). The V and J ends lost 2 bases and 7 bases, in that order; junction bases with no gene match: 8. This CDR3 is 14 amino acids long. The CDR3 here is CASSYSDRAVEQYF. The CDR3 DNA reads TGTGCCAGCAGTTACAGTGACAGGGCCGTAGAGCAGTACTTC.

In this sample, this clonotype is large (0.1 to 1%). The chain is built from TRBV18 and TRBJ1-2; 8 nucleotides line up with TRBD1. Germline V gene sequence: CDR1 KGHSH, CDR2 LQKENI. There are 12 residues in the CDR3. V lost 5 bases and J lost 6; bases outside the gene matches: 2. The CDR3 nucleotides read TGTGCCAGCTCAAAGGACAGGGATGGCTACACCTTC. Protein: CASSKDRDGYTF.

This chain joins TRBV7-2 and TRBJ2-4; 8 bases agree with TRBD2. Germline loops: CDR1 SGHTA, CDR2 FQGNSA. CDR3 size: 12 residues. V lost 4 bases, J lost 8 bases, and 1 base stayed unmatched. The DNA of the CDR3 is TGTGCCAGCAGCTCTAGCGGGTACATTCAGTACTTC. Its protein product is CASSSSGYIQYF.

Comments on this clonotype: This may be a read error, as it is one base from a much larger clone. The rearrangement uses TRBV5-1 and TRBJ2-2, with TRBD1 matching over 7 bases. The CDR3 runs to 15 residues. The V gene end was trimmed by 3 bases and the J gene end by 6 bases; junction bases not matched to a gene: 8. Germline CDR1 and CDR2: SGHRS and YFSETQ. The CDR3 loop is CASSSNGQVPGELFF. The CDR3 DNA reads TGCGCCAGCAGCTCGAACGGACAGGTTCCCGGGGAGCTGTTTTTT.

This clonotype was observed a handful of times. Written as DNA, the CDR3 is TGTGCCAGCAGTTTTAGAGGGGGAACTTACTCTGGAAACACCATATATTTT. It specifies CASSFRGGTYSGNTIYF. V usage is TRBV28 and J usage is TRBJ1-3; perhaps TRBD1 as D (6 bases). The V end lost 3 bases, the J end lost 0 bases, and 15 bases lay between the germline ends. The CDR3 is 17 amino acids. Germline values: CDR1 MDHEN, CDR2 SYDVKM.

This chain joins TRBV5-1 and TRBJ2-3; D is unclear. CDR1 and CDR2 (germline): SGHRS, YFSETQ. Trimming pared 4 bases from V and 3 bases from J, leaving 9 bases between. The CDR3 length is 13 residues. CDR3: CASSHPTTDTQYF. CDR3 bases: TGCGCCAGCAGCCACCCAACAACAGATACGCAGTATTTT.

CDR3 coding DNA: TGCGCCAGCAGCTTGGAGTTGGTCGCGGGGGCCACCCAAGAGACCCAGTACTTC. It translates to CASSLELVAGATQETQYF. The gene calls are TRBV5-1 and TRBJ2-5, with a weak D call TRBD2 (7 bases). CDR3 size: 18 residues. Germline CDR1 SGHRS, CDR2 YFSETQ. V was clipped by 0 bases and J by 1 base, with 19 bases between them. Combining the CDR3 with reference TRBV5-1 and TRBJ2-5 gives the whole variable domain KAGVTQTPRYLIKTRGQQVTLSCSPISGHRSVSWYQQTPGQGLQFLFEYFSETQRNKGNFPGRFSGRQFSNSRSEMNVSTLELGDSALYLCASSLELVAGATQETQYFGPGTRLLVL.

On this clonotype itself: Sequence at one end of the junction differs from germline and may be a read error. This chain uses TRBV5-1 with TRBJ1-1; TRBD1 might be the D (5 bases). Per the germline V gene, CDR1 is SGHRS and CDR2 is YFSETQ. CDR3 length: 14 residues. The DNA of the CDR3 is TGCGCCAGCAGCAAACAGGAGGGTGCGAGTGAAGCCTTCTTT. It encodes CASSKQEGASEAFF.

This clonotype was seen more than once but under ten times. This sequence joins TRBV5-6 and TRBJ2-7; 7 nucleotides agree with TRBD2. This CDR3 comprises 15 residues. With V trimmed by 4 bases and J by 6 bases, 13 bases remained unmatched. CDR1 is SGHDT and CDR2 is YYEEEE in the germline V gene. The CDR3 DNA reads as TGTGCCAGCAGCAACTTGGGACTATTCTCGCTCGAGCAGTACTTC. Its protein is CASSNLGLFSLEQYF.

Concerning this clonotype: The germline gene is not matched at one end of the junction; a read error may be the cause. The chain employs TRBV7-2 and TRBJ2-3, with a possible D match to TRBD1 (5 bases). The CDR3 is 17 residues long. The germline CDR1 and CDR2 sequences are SGHTA and FQGNSA. The CDR3 DNA follows: TGTGCCAACAGCTTCGGAACAGGTTACGGGAGCACAGATACGCAGTATTTT. Translating it yields CANSFGTGYGSTDTQYF.

CDR3 DNA sequence: TGCAGTGCTATGACTAGCGGGGGGGACCACTACAATGAGCAGTTCTTC. This sequence encodes CSAMTSGGDHYNEQFF. The chain links TRBV20-1 to TRBJ2-1; 14 bases agree with TRBD2. The CDR3 is made up of 16 amino acids. Trimming cost V 4 bases and J 3 bases; bases outside gene matches: 5. The V gene's germline CDR1 is DFQATT and CDR2 SNEGSKA (reference sequence).

V is TRBV28 and J is TRBJ2-5; 7 positions match TRBD2. CDR1 MDHEN and CDR2 SYDVKM come from the germline V gene. This CDR3 comprises 15 residues. Unmatched junction bases numbered 12, after V lost 6 bases and J lost 5 bases. CDR3 sequence: CASRDIRGDFETQYF. DNA of the CDR3: TGTGCCAGCAGAGACATTCGGGGGGATTTCGAGACCCAGTACTTC.